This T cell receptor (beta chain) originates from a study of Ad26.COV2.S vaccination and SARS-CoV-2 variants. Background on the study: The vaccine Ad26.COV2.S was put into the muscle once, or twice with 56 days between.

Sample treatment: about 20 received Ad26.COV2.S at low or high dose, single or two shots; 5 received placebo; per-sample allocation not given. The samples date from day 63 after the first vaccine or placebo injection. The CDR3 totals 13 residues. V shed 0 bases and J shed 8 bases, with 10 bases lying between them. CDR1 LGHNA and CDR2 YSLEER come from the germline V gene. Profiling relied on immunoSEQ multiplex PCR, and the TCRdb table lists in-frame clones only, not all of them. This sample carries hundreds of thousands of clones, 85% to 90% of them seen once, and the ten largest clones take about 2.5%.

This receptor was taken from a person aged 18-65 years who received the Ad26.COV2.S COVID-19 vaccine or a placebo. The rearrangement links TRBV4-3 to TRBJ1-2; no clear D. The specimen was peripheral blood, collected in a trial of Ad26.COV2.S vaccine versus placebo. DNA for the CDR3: TGCGCCAGCAGCCAAGATGTGCAGCGGGGCTACACCTTC. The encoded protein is CASSQDVQRGYTF.